The sequence of this T cell receptor (beta chain) was determined in a study of blood T cell repertoires in COVID-19. Here immunoSEQ multiplex PCR was the method, and the copy in TCRdb shows in-frame clones only, minus some. The sample lists around 210,000 clones, almost 85% occurring once. The CDR3 sequence is 15 residues long. Germline CDR1 MGHRA, CDR2 YSYEKL. Trimming shortened V by 3 bases and J by 0 bases, and 9 bases separated the two germline ends. Sequencing input: peripheral blood. This TCR came from a man in his fifties with COVID-19, enrolled during active disease. The V and J genes are TRBV4-1 and TRBJ2-1, with a possible D match to TRBD2 (5 bases). The CDR3 coding sequence is TGCGCCAGCAGCCAGCCGGGGAGCTCCTACAATGAGCAGTTCTTC. Translating it yields CASSQPGSSYNEQFF.